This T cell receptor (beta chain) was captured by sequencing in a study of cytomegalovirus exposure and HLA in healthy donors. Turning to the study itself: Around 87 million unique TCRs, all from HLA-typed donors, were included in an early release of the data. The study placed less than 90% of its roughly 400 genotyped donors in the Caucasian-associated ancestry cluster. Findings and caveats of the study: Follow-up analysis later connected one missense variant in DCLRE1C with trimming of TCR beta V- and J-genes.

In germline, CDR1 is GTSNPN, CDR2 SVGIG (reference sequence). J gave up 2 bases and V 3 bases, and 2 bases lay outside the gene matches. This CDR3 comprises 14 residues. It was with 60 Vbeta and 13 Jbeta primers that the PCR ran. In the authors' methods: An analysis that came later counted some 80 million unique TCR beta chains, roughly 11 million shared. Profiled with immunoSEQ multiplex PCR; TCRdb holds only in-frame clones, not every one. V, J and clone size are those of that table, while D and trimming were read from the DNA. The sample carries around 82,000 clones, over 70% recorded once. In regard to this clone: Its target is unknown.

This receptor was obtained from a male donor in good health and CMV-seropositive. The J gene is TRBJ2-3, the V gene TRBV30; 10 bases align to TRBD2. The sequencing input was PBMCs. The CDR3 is CAWRLAGSTDTQYF. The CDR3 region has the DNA TGTGCCTGGAGACTAGCGGGATCCACAGATACGCAGTATTTT.